One sample yielded the 8 T cell receptor beta chains listed below, sequenced in a study of cytomegalovirus exposure and HLA in healthy donors. Here immunoSEQ multiplex PCR was the method, and the copy in TCRdb shows in-frame clones only, minus some. The repertoire holds around 150,000 clones, with about 90% as singletons. The sample comprised PBMCs. Receptors originate from a woman between 18 and 29 years old in good health and CMV-seropositive.

J is TRBJ2-3 and V is TRBV9, with D possibly matching TRBD2 (6 bases). The CDR3 sequence is 15 residues long. Looked up from germline, CDR1 is SGDLS and CDR2 is YYNGEE. The V end was cut by 2 bases, the J end by 6 bases, with 16 bases between. CDR3 coding DNA: TGTGCCAGCAGCGTGGGGGGTACTTTCGTGGATACGCAGTATTTT. It translates to CASSVGGTFVDTQYF. The complete variable domain, with remaining parts taken from reference TRBV9 and TRBJ2-3, reads DSGVTQTPKHLITATGQRVTLRCSPRSGDLSVYWYQQSLDQGLQFLIQYYNGEERAKGNILERFSAQQFPDLHSELNLSSLELGDSALYFCASSVGGTFVDTQYFGPGTRLTVL.

The chain couples TRBV2 to TRBJ2-1; the match to TRBD2 covers 7 bases. Germline V gives CDR1 SNHLY, CDR2 FYNNEI. The CDR3 has 13 amino acids. J gave up 1 base and V 9 bases, and 3 bases lay outside the gene matches. CDR3 amino acids: CASGLGSYNEQFF. The CDR3 coding sequence is TGTGCCAGTGGACTAGGTTCCTACAATGAGCAGTTCTTC.

The chain has TRBV13 and TRBJ2-3; TRBD1 aligns across 10 bases. V lost 5 bases to trimming and J lost 3 bases; unmatched junction nucleotides: 2. Per the germline V gene, CDR1 is PRHDT and CDR2 is FYEKMQ (reference sequence). This CDR3 contains 14 residues. As DNA, the CDR3 is TGTGCCAGCAGCCTGGGACAGGGGACAGATACGCAGTATTTT. Amino acids: CASSLGQGTDTQYF.

The J gene is TRBJ2-1, the V gene TRBV7-9; tentative D call: TRBD2 (6 bases). Trimming took off 5 bases at V and 5 bases at J, with 10 bases between the two ends. This CDR3 comprises 13 residues. Germline values: CDR1 SEHNR, CDR2 FQNEAQ (reference sequence). The CDR3 sequence: CASSPSGDNEQFF. The CDR3 DNA reads as TGTGCCAGCAGCCCCTCGGGGGACAATGAGCAGTTCTTC.

V and J are TRBV6-5 and TRBJ1-3; D perhaps matches TRBD1 (6 bases). Germline V gene data show CDR1 as MNHEY and CDR2 as SVGAGI. The V and J ends lost 2 bases and 8 bases respectively, with 13 bases between them. The CDR3 covers 14 residues. CDR3 in amino acids: CASSYATGRDTIYF. In DNA form, the CDR3 reads TGTGCCAGCAGTTACGCTACAGGGCGGGACACCATATATTTT.

The chain has TRBV4-3 and TRBJ2-5; tentative D call: TRBD1 (6 bases). Deletions cut 1 base from V and 3 bases from J, with 18 bases between. Germline assignment: CDR1 LGHNA and CDR2 YSLEER. There are 17 residues in the CDR3. CDR3 sequence reads: CASSQVRTQGVEETQYF. In DNA form, the CDR3 reads TGCGCCAGCAGCCAAGTTCGCACACAGGGTGTTGAAGAGACCCAGTACTTC.

The J gene is TRBJ2-7, the V gene TRBV29-1; 12 bases match TRBD2. The length of the CDR3 is 15 residues. Trimming at V came to 7 bases and at J to 1 base, leaving 8 bases not matched to a gene. In germline, CDR1 is SQVTM, CDR2 ANQGSEA. CDR3 coding DNA: TGCAGCGGCATGAGGACTAGCGGGACTTCCTACGAGCAGTACTTC. It is translated as CSGMRTSGTSYEQYF.

The gene calls are TRBV23-1 and TRBJ1-2; D not resolved. TRBV23-1 is an ORF for which the function is uncertain. The CDR3 covers 15 residues. V gave up 3 bases and J gave up 3 bases, with 14 bases separating them. The DNA of the CDR3 is TGCGCCAGCAGTCAGGGTTTATACGGAGACTATGGCTACACCTTC. Encoded protein: CASSQGLYGDYGYTF.